This paragraph covers one TCR beta chain sequence. The count of this clone is one. Its recognized antigen is unknown. Per-nucleotide qualities are absent, and no much larger clonotype sits a single base away. This record belongs to a study of shared clonotypes between healthy human individuals (dated by TCRdb to 2019 to 2021). As for the study more broadly: The cohort comprised a couple of women and a few men aged 18 to 49 years. Per donor, three plates each were used for CD4 naive and CD4 memory, two for CD8 naive, and one for CD8 memory. The study deeply sequenced blood TCR repertoires of about 5 healthy adults to estimate repertoire size and the extent of clonotype sharing between individuals. Leukapheresis yielded between about 0.8 and 9.5 billion PBMCs per donor. Libraries were prepared and TCR repertoires were sequenced by different laboratories using diverse techniques, in order to increase sequencing depth and limit assay-specific biases. What the authors observed across the whole study: Pairwise subsampling led to the expectation that sequencing depth would affect the degree of clonotype sharing among donors. Rarefaction of sorted-subset datasets indicated incomplete sequencing despite the large sequencing depth. Sampling was restricted to blood, and TCR repertoires in tissue are likely to differ from TCR repertoires in blood. Because the study included a small number of donors, the genetic and exposure-history diversity represented was limited. About 5% of naive CD4, approximately 3.7% of naive CD8, approximately 2% of memory CD4, and around 0.4% of memory CD8 clonotypes were shared across several donors. Naive subsets generally had larger estimated clonotype richness than memory subsets. Compared with non-shared clonotypes, the clonotypes found in all four sorted-subset donors had higher generation probabilities.

Healthy HIV-negative adults with no recently reported acute infections or vaccinations were included as donors. Only Caucasian adults living in Nashville, Tennessee, USA were represented among the donors. CD4+ T cells were enriched by magnetic negative selection; naive cells were then positively selected on CD45RA, and the negative fraction formed the memory subset. Blood was obtained by leukapheresis, after which PBMCs were separated by Ficoll-Histopaque density gradient centrifugation and cryopreserved in liquid nitrogen vapor phase. Purity and quantity of every magnetically sorted T cell population were checked by analytical flow cytometry. From each sorted fraction, genomic DNA was isolated and quantified by UV absorbance on a Nanodrop 2000c. Using the deep immunoSEQ assay, TCR CDR3 regions were amplified from genomic DNA by multiplex PCR. For each cell subset, the extracted genomic DNA was distributed evenly across all wells of several immunoSEQ 96-well plates, and each plate served as one replicate. Each replicate PCR for sorted subsets received 200 ng genomic DNA, equal to roughly 30,000 T cell genomes. Purified libraries were quantified with a Qubit 3.0 fluorometer, sized on a Bioanalyzer 2100, and re-quantified with the KAPA Library Quantification kit. A separate single-read 150-cycle Illumina NextSeq 550 flow cell was used to sequence each immunoSEQ 96-well plate. As for the authors' bioinformatics: Because only junctional sequences without quality scores were contained in the immunoSEQ output, filtering matching that applied to full-length reads could not be performed. Sequences were annotated with PyIR, a Python wrapper for IgBLAST v1.9, using IMGT germline references to assign V/J genes and CDR3. Reads were filtered out if the reads had weak V/J assignments (E-value above 1e-6), no CDR3, stop codons, out-of-frame junctions, or ambiguous translated residues. V3J clonotypes were defined as sequences sharing the same inferred V gene, J gene, and CDR3 amino acid sequence. To compute the percentage overlap between repertoires, the number of shared unique clonotypes was divided by the size of the smaller repertoire. Repertoire richness was assessed with RTK rarefaction, the Chao1 estimator, and Recon v2.1 estimates of unobserved clonotypes. Generation probabilities were computed with OLGA for all TCRbeta clonotypes obtained by the gDNA method from several donors. In its TCRdb copy, this immuneACCESS table keeps in-frame sequences only and misses some clones. Where compared with another copy, unresolved V genes explain less than half of these, and the others have no known cause. V and J calls and clone size are as listed in that table; D and trimming were resolved from the DNA. The sample data list more than 850,000 clones, and about 84% of these were observed just once. The top ten clones comprise about 0.52% of the sample.

V ends up 4 bases short and J 5 bases short, with an unmatched junction base count of 8. From a lookup of the germline V gene, CDR1 and CDR2 are SGDLS and YYNGEE. The CDR3 measures 15 amino acids from cysteine to phenylalanine. The sequence is cut down to CDR3 DNA, 45 bases in frame from base 1. Sequencing was performed on memory CD4+ T cells from PBMCs. The sample's cell subset or site label, in plain terms: CD45RA-negative fraction. The rearrangement joined TRBV9 to TRBJ2-5; 10 bases in between match TRBD1. This sequence was found in a man between 18 and 29 years old in good health. Some clones in this sample may be carry-over from other donors' samples. The CDR3 has the sequence CASSTYPGQGETQYF. In nucleotide form, the sequence is TGTGCCAGCAGCACCTATCCGGGACAGGGGGAGACCCAGTACTTC.